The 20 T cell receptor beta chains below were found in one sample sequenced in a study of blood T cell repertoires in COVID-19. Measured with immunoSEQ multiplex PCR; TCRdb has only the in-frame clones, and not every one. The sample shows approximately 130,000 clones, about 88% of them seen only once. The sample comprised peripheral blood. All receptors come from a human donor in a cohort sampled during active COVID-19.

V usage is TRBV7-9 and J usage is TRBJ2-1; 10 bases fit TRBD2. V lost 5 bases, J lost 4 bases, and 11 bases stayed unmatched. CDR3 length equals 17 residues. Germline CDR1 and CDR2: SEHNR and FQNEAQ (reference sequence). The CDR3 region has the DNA TGTGCCAGCAGCCCAGGACTAGCGGACCCGCTATACAATGAGCAGTTCTTC. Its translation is CASSPGLADPLYNEQFF.

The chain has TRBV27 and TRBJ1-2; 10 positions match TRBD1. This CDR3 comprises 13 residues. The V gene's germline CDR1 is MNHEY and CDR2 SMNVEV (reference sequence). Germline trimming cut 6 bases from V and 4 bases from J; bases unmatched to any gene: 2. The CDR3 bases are TGTGCCAGCAGGACAGGGGGCAGCTATGGCTACACCTTC. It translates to CASRTGGSYGYTF.

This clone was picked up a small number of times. The CDR3 coding sequence is TGCGCCAGCAGCCAAGAGGTTGCAGGGGGCCTGGGAAAACTGTTTTTT. Its protein product is CASSQEVAGGLGKLFF. The chain combines TRBV4-1 with TRBJ1-4; 8 bases map to TRBD1. The trim removed 0 bases at V and 10 bases at J, leaving 10 bases unmatched. There are 16 residues in the CDR3. The germline V gene encodes CDR1 MGHRA and CDR2 YSYEKL.

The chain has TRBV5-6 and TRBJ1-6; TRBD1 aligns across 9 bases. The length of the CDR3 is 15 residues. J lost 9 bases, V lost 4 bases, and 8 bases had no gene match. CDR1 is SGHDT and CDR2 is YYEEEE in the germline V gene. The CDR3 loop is CASSADRGLSSPLHF. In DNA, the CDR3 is TGTGCCAGCAGCGCAGACAGGGGGTTAAGTTCACCCCTCCACTTT. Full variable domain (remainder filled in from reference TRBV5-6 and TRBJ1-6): DAGVTQSPTHLIKTRGQQVTLRCSPKSGHDTVSWYQQALGQGPQFIFQYYEEEERQRGNFPDRFSGHQFPNYSSELNVNALLLGDSALYLCASSADRGLSSPLHFGNGTRLTVT.

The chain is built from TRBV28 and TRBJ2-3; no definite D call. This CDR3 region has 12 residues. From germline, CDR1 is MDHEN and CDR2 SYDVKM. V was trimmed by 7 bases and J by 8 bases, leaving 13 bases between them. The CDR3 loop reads CASNRRKSTQYF. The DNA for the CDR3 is TGTGCCAGCAACCGTCGTAAGAGTACGCAGTATTTT.

In nucleotides, the CDR3 is TGTGCCAGCAGCTTAGTGGAGCGGGGCCCTAGGAATGAGCAGTTCTTC. This codes for CASSLVERGPRNEQFF. The J gene is TRBJ2-1, the V gene TRBV11-2, with 7 positions matching TRBD2. The ends lost 1 base at V and 7 bases at J; junction bases unmatched: 10. Germline CDR1 and CDR2: SGHAT and FQNNGV. This CDR3 comprises 16 residues.

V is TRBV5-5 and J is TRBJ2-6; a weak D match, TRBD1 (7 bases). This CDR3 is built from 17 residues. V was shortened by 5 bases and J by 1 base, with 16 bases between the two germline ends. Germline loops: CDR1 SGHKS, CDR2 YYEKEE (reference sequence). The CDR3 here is CASSSRGASSGANVLTF. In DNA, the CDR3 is TGTGCCAGCAGTTCCAGGGGGGCGTCTTCTGGGGCCAACGTCCTGACTTTC.

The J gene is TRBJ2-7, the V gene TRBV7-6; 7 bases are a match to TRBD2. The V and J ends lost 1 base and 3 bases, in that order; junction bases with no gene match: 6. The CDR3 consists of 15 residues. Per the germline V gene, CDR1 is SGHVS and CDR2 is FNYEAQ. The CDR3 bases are TGTGCCAGCAGCTTAGGGGGCGGGAGCGTCTACGAGCAGTACTTC. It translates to CASSLGGGSVYEQYF.

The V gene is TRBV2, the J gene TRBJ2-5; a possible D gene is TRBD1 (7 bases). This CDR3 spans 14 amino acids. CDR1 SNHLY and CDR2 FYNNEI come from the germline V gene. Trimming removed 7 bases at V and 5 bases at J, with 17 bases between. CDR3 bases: TGTGCCAGCAACCAAGGGGGCGCGGGGGAGACCCAGTACTTC. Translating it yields CASNQGGAGETQYF.

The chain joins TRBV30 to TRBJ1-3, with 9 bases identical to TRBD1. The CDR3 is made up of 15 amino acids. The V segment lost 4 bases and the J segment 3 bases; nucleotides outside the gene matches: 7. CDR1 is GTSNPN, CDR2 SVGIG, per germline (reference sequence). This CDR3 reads CAWTRTGDDGNTIYF. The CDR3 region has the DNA TGTGCCTGGACCCGGACAGGGGATGATGGAAACACCATATATTTT.

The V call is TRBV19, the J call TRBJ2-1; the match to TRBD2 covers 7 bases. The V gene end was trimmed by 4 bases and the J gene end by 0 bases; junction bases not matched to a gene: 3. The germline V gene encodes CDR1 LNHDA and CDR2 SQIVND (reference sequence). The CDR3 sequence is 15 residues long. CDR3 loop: CASSRSGGSYNEQFF. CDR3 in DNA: TGTGCCAGTAGTAGGTCGGGAGGCTCCTACAATGAGCAGTTCTTC.

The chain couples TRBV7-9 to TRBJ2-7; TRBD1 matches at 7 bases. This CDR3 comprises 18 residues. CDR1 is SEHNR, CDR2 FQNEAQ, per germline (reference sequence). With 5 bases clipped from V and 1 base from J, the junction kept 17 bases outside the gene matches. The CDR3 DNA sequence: TGTGCCAGCAGCGCTCTCCTGGAGCGAGACAGGGTTTCCTACGAGCAGTACTTC. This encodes CASSALLERDRVSYEQYF.

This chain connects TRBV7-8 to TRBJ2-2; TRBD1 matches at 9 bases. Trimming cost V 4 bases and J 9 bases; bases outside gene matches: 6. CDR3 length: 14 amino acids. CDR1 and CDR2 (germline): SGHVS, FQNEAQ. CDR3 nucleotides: TGTGCCAGCAGCTCTTACAGGGGGCCTAGGGAGCTGTTTTTT. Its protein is CASSSYRGPRELFF.

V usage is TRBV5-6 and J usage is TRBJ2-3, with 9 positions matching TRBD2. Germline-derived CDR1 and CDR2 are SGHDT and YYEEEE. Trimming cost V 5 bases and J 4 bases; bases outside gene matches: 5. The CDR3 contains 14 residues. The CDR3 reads CASRIAGDPDTQYF. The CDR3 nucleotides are TGTGCCAGCAGAATAGCGGGAGACCCAGATACGCAGTATTTT.

DNA for the CDR3: TGTGCCAGCAGTGACCCGACCAAAGGACAGCCTCACTATGGCTACACCTTC. This sequence encodes CASSDPTKGQPHYGYTF. This chain connects TRBV6-4 to TRBJ1-2; a possible D gene is TRBD1 (6 bases). The CDR3 spans 17 residues. With 2 bases removed from V and 3 bases from J, the gap between germline ends came to 19 bases. Germline CDR1 and CDR2: MRHNA and SNTAGT.

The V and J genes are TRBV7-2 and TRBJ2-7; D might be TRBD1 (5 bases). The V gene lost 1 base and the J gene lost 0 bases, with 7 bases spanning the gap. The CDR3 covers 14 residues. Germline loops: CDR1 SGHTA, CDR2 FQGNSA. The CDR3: CASSLVQGSYEQYF. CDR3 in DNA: TGTGCCAGCAGCTTAGTTCAGGGCTCCTACGAGCAGTACTTC.

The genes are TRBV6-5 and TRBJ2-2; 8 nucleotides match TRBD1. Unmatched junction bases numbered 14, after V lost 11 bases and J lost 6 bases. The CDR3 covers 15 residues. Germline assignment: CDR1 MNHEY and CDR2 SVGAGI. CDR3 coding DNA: TGTGCCTGCAAGCTCATGGGACAGGTTCCCGGGGAGCTGTTTTTT. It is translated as CACKLMGQVPGELFF.

CDR3 bases: TGTGCCAGCAGCCAAGAGATAAGTAGATACAATGAGCAGTTCTTC. It translates to CASSQEISRYNEQFF. The rearrangement joins TRBV3-1 (or the pseudogene TRBV3-2) to TRBJ2-1; no definite D call. Germline V lookup: CDR1 LGHDT, CDR2 YNNKEL (reference sequence). CDR3 length: 15 amino acids. V dropped 0 bases and J dropped 4 bases, with 10 bases sitting between them.

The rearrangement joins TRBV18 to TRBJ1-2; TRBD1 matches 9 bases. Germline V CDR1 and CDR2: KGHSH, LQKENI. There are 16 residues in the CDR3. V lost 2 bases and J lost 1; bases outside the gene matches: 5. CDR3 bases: TGTGCCAGCTCACCAGGGACAGGGACCTTTAACTATGGCTACACCTTC. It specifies CASSPGTGTFNYGYTF.

DNA of the CDR3: TGTGCCAGCACCCAAATGGGGGGTTTTCAGCCCCAGCATTTT. Protein product: CASTQMGGFQPQHF. The V and J genes are TRBV2 and TRBJ1-5; D is perhaps TRBD1 (5 bases). Trimming removed 7 bases at V and 6 bases at J, with 16 bases between. The germline CDR1 and CDR2 sequences are SNHLY and FYNNEI. CDR3 length equals 14 residues.